This T cell receptor beta chain derives from a study of T cells after yellow fever vaccination. The length of the CDR3 is 14 residues. V was clipped by 6 bases and J by 2 bases, with 16 bases between them. The germline V gene has CDR1 SQVTM and CDR2 ANQGSEA. MiXCR was run by TCRdb on the 5' RACE reads, yielding one entry per CDR3 protein. Of 600,000 to 750,000 distinct CDR3 sequences in the sample, about 12% were seen once. The sample consisted of PBMCs, taken on the day of the yellow fever booster vaccination. The source of this sequence is a man between 25 and 39 years old who received the YFV17D yellow fever vaccine. The J gene is TRBJ2-5, the V gene TRBV29-1; perhaps TRBD1 as D (5 bases). CDR3 coding DNA: TGCAGCGTCTCGGCGTTGGGGCAGCAAGAGACCCAGTACTTC. It encodes CSVSALGQQETQYF.